This T cell receptor (beta chain) came from a study of PD-1 blockade in mismatch repair-deficient tumors. Study results and limitations: Rapid post-treatment expansion, then contraction, generally preceding radiologic response, marked tumor-resident clones.

J lost 2 bases, V lost 1 base, and 5 bases had no gene match. From germline, CDR1 is LGHNA and CDR2 YSLEER. The CDR3 length is 17 residues. Comment on this clone: The antigen is not known.

The TCR-sequenced patients were three responders to pembrolizumab. Assay used: immunoSEQ multiplex PCR; TCRdb lists only in-frame clones, some missing. The table has 100,000 to 150,000 clones, around 83% seen once. The source material was peripheral blood, sampled 44 weeks after starting pembrolizumab. The V and J genes are TRBV4-3 and TRBJ2-3; TRBD1 matches at 11 bases. The sequence was collected from an adult with mismatch repair-deficient cancer. The CDR3 loop is CASSQGGTGGYTDTQYF. The DNA of the CDR3 is TGCGCCAGCAGCCAAGGAGGGACAGGGGGGTACACAGATACGCAGTATTTT.